These T cell receptor beta chains were read from a single sample in a study of OX40 agonist ivuxolimab in advanced cancers. TCRdb keeps only in-frame clones here, not all; method: immunoSEQ multiplex PCR. The data show about 83,000 clones, around 90% seen once. This sample comprised CD4+ or CD8+ T cells sorted from blood, obtained in a trial of the OX40 agonist ivuxolimab. The receptors originated from an adult with an advanced solid tumor such as melanoma, head and neck, liver or kidney cancer. Each CDR3 is given with its conserved first and last residue. A D gene is named only where the DNA matches it firmly. Size is stated for part of the rows, as once, few or many counts, or as a class when the clone is expanded.

TRBD2 | TRBJ2-1 | TRBV7-9 | . | CASRTATSGRLNEQFF | TGTGCCAGCAGGACAGCGACTAGCGGGAGGTTAAATGAGCAGTTCTTC
TRBD1 | TRBJ1-6 | TRBV4-3 | . | CASSPLSGQAESPLHF | TGCGCCAGCAGCCCCTTAAGCGGACAGGCTGAATCACCCCTCCACTTT
. | TRBJ2-7 | TRBV30 | . | CAFEGENVAYEQYF | TGTGCCTTTGAGGGGGAGAACGTAGCCTACGAGCAGTACTTC
. | TRBJ2-3 | TRBV4-2 | . | CASSPPIGSTQYF | TGTGCCAGCAGCCCCCCAATAGGGAGTACGCAGTATTTT
. | TRBJ2-1 | TRBV4-3 | . | CASSQVSGYNEQFF | TGCGCCAGCAGCCAAGTCAGCGGCTACAATGAGCAGTTCTTC
TRBD2 | TRBJ2-1 | TRBV9 | . | CASSEGLRYNEQFF | TGTGCCAGCAGCGAGGGACTACGATACAATGAGCAGTTCTTC
. | TRBJ1-1 | TRBV7-8 | . | CASSLVGGTMNTEAFF | TGTGCCAGCAGCTTAGTGGGGGGCACCATGAACACTGAAGCTTTCTTT
TRBD2 | TRBJ2-2 | TRBV7-9 | . | CASSLVGAGAGELFF | TGTGCCAGCAGCTTAGTGGGAGCGGGAGCCGGGGAGCTGTTTTTT
. | TRBJ1-5 | TRBV4-3 | few | CASSQDRTDQPQHF | TGCGCCAGCAGCCAAGATAGGACGGATCAGCCCCAGCATTTT
. | TRBJ1-5 | TRBV27 | . | CASRLGAGPNQPQHF | TGTGCCAGCAGATTGGGGGCAGGGCCGAATCAGCCCCAGCATTTT
. | TRBJ2-1 | TRBV25-1 | . | CASSVDSSYNEQFF | TGTGCCAGCAGTGTCGACAGCTCCTACAATGAGCAGTTCTTC
TRBD1 | TRBJ1-3 | TRBV4-3 | . | CASSLAGTVGNTIYF | TGCGCCAGCAGCCTAGCCGGGACAGTTGGAAACACCATATATTTT
. | TRBJ1-5 | TRBV9 | once | CASSVQDNQPQHF | TGTGCCAGCAGCGTACAGGACAATCAGCCCCAGCATTTT
. | TRBJ2-1 | TRBV14 | . | CASSLSGAYNEQFF | TGTGCCAGCAGCCTAAGCGGAGCCTACAATGAGCAGTTCTTC